These 9 T cell receptor beta chains came from one sample sequenced in a study of regulatory T cells in long-lasting Graves disease. The time point was: newly diagnosed GD, antithyroid drugs for less than 3 months. Scientists built the TCR library using RNA that was extracted from PBMCs. Relying on iRepertoire HTBI primers and Arm-PCR of CDR3 regions, the team built TCR beta libraries. TCRdb re-derived calls from the multiplex PCR reads in MiXCR, one entry per CDR3 protein. The sample lists approximately 210,000 distinct CDR3 sequences, about 17% occurring once. Sequenced material: peripheral blood mononuclear cells (PBMCs), taken at new diagnosis, from a patient treated with antithyroid drugs. These receptors all stem from a female donor with Graves disease.

This clonotype was found many times. The chain carries TRBV28 and TRBJ2-7, with 7 bases aligning to TRBD2. The V gene end was trimmed by 5 bases and the J gene end by 0 bases; junction bases not matched to a gene: 7. Germline V gives CDR1 MDHEN, CDR2 SYDVKM. CDR3 size: 15 residues. Here the CDR3 reads CASSPNERDSYEQYF. CDR3 DNA: TGTGCCAGCAGTCCCAATGAGCGGGACTCCTACGAGCAGTACTTC.

This clonotype was observed a handful of times. The chain has TRBV6-2 or TRBV6-3 and TRBJ1-5; D may be TRBD1 (6 bases). V shed 2 bases and J shed 0 bases, with 26 bases lying between them. Germline assignment: CDR1 MNHEY and CDR2 SVGEGT. CDR3 length: 21 amino acids. In nucleotides, the CDR3 is TGTGCCAGCAGTTACAGCCCAACAGGGTCCCATCACGTATATAGCAATCAGCCCCAGCATTTT. This sequence encodes CASSYSPTGSHHVYSNQPQHF.

This clonotype was observed at least ten times. The chain employs TRBV6-2 or TRBV6-3 and TRBJ2-1; possibly TRBD1 for D (5 bases). Germline V gene lookup returns CDR1 MNHEY and CDR2 SVGEGT. CDR3 size: 15 residues. Between the trimmed V and J ends, which lost 0 bases and 8 bases, there was a span of 14 bases. The CDR3 bases are TGTGCCAGCAGTTACTCTAGGGGTACAATTGATGAGCAGTTCTTC. It specifies CASSYSRGTIDEQFF.

In this sample, this clonotype turned up a few times. J is TRBJ1-1 and V is TRBV30; 7 positions agree with TRBD1. The junction had 6 bases not matched to a gene; V was cut back by 7 bases and J by 7 bases. The CDR3 loop spans 11 amino acids. The germline gives CDR1 GTSNPN, CDR2 SVGIG (reference sequence). CDR3 residues: CASNRGSEAFF. CDR3 coding DNA: TGTGCCTCCAACAGGGGTAGTGAAGCTTTCTTT.

This clonotype came up many times. The chain has TRBV6-1 and TRBJ1-6, with D unclear. The V end lost 6 bases, the J end lost 5 bases, and 11 bases lay between the germline ends. Germline loops: CDR1 MNHNS, CDR2 SASEGT. The CDR3 loop spans 14 amino acids. CDR3 sequence: CASSPFGHNSPLHF. Here the CDR3 DNA reads TGTGCCAGCAGCCCCTTTGGACATAATTCACCCCTCCACTTT.

The sample holds many counts of this clonotype. Here the CDR3 DNA reads TGTGCCAGCAGTCTGGGTTGGGCAGCCACAGATACGCAGTATTTT. Encoded protein: CASSLGWAATDTQYF. This chain connects TRBV6-2 or TRBV6-3 to TRBJ2-3; D is unresolved. The germline V and J ends were trimmed by 5 bases and 2 bases, with 14 bases remaining between them. The CDR3 loop spans 15 amino acids. The germline gives CDR1 MNHEY, CDR2 SVGEGT.

This clonotype appeared many times. The V call is TRBV27, the J call TRBJ2-1; the D is unclear. The CDR3 spans 13 residues. V was cut by 3 bases and J by 8 bases, with 11 bases left in between. CDR1 is MNHEY, CDR2 SMNVEV, per germline (reference sequence). The CDR3 spells CASSFLGYDEQFF. In DNA form, the CDR3 reads TGTGCCAGCAGTTTTTTGGGTTACGATGAGCAGTTCTTC.

This clonotype was recorded at least ten times. The chain couples TRBV7-8 to TRBJ2-6, with a tentative D call TRBD2 (5 bases). V was trimmed by 2 bases and J by 2 bases, leaving 7 bases between them. Germline V gene data show CDR1 as SGHVS and CDR2 as FQNEAQ. This CDR3 spans 15 amino acids. As DNA, the CDR3 is TGTGCCAGCAGCTTAACTAGTGCTGGGGCCAACGTCCTGACTTTC. As protein: CASSLTSAGANVLTF. The full variable domain, with the rest looked up from reference TRBV7-8 and TRBJ2-6, is GAGVSQSPRYKVAKRGQDVALRCDPISGHVSLFWYQQALGQGPEFLTYFQNEAQLDKSGLPSDRFFAERPEGSVSTLKIQRTQQEDSAVYLCASSLTSAGANVLTFGAGSRLTVL.

The V call is TRBV2, the J call TRBJ2-1; possibly TRBD1 or TRBD2 for D (5 bases each). The germline V and J ends were trimmed by 6 bases and 1 base, with 13 bases remaining between them. Germline V gives CDR1 SNHLY, CDR2 FYNNEI. CDR3 length equals 15 residues. CDR3 nucleotide sequence: TGTGCCAGCAGCTCAGGGAGAGGGTCCTACAATGAGCAGTTCTTC. This gives the protein CASSSGRGSYNEQFF.